The present entry profiles one TCR beta chain with its context. The V and J ends lost 0 bases and 7 bases, in that order; junction bases with no gene match: 9. The CDR3 covers 16 residues. Germline V gene lookup returns CDR1 LNHNV and CDR2 YYDKDF (reference sequence). These data come from a study of response to subunit inactivated influenza vaccine. MiXCR, applied by TCRdb to the RT-PCR reads, yields one record per CDR3 protein. The sample contains about 540,000 distinct CDR3 sequences, roughly 25% of which appear only once. This sample also appeared in a second study, on T cells expressing NK-cell markers. That study reports: Beta-chain TCR cDNA was generated via 5'RACE template switching with UMIs. In sorted CD3+CD56+NKG2C+, CD3+CD56+NKG2C- and CD3+CD56-NKG2C+ T cells, TCR beta repertoires were obtained. Dominant NKG2C+ clonotypes accounted for roughly 1.0-8% of CD8+ T cells in over 5 donors.

This chain uses TRBV15 with TRBJ2-1; 7 bases align to TRBD2. The sequence was obtained from a man between 45 and 60 years old who received an inactivated influenza vaccine. The material was CD4+ T cells sorted from PBMCs, obtained 12 days after vaccination. The CDR3 sequence is CATSRDYAGVGNEQFF. CDR3 bases: TGTGCCACCAGCAGAGATTACGCGGGAGTAGGTAATGAGCAGTTCTTC.